Listed below are T cell receptor beta chains from one sample, sequenced in a study of blood T cell repertoires in COVID-19. The table came from immunoSEQ multiplex PCR; TCRdb's copy has only in-frame clones and leaves some out. This sample carries 250,000 to 350,000 clones, around nine tenths of them seen once, and the ten largest clones take 0.9% to 1%. Sequencing input: peripheral blood. All receptors derive from a woman between 35 and 50 years old who had recovered from COVID-19. Both conserved end residues are part of each CDR3. The order of the fields is clone size, V gene, D gene, J gene, CDR3 protein, CDR3 DNA. The D gene is left open where the match is weak. Rows may omit the clone size; those that give it use once, few, many or a size class.

clone_size: .; v_call: TRBV6-6; d_call: .; j_call: TRBJ2-2; cdr3_aa: CASSWRGNTGELFF; cdr3_nt: TGTGCCAGCAGTTGGCGGGGGAACACCGGGGAGCTGTTTTTT
clone_size: .; v_call: TRBV2; d_call: .; j_call: TRBJ1-2; cdr3_aa: CASSELTPDYGYTF; cdr3_nt: TGTGCCAGCAGTGAATTGACACCCGACTATGGCTACACCTTC
clone_size: .; v_call: TRBV10-1; d_call: .; j_call: TRBJ2-2; cdr3_aa: CASSDRGSGELFF; cdr3_nt: TGCGCCAGCAGTGACAGAGGGTCCGGGGAGCTGTTTTTT
clone_size: once; v_call: TRBV11-2; d_call: TRBD1; j_call: TRBJ2-2; cdr3_aa: CASSLRPRQGDIAGELFF; cdr3_nt: TGTGCCAGCAGCTTACGCCCCAGACAGGGAGATATAGCCGGGGAGCTGTTTTTT
clone_size: .; v_call: TRBV9; d_call: TRBD1; j_call: TRBJ1-1; cdr3_aa: CASSVGRQTGLTEAFF; cdr3_nt: TGTGCCAGCAGCGTAGGAAGGCAGACAGGGTTGACTGAAGCTTTCTTT
clone_size: .; v_call: TRBV19; d_call: .; j_call: TRBJ1-2; cdr3_aa: CASSPHGQNYGYTF; cdr3_nt: TGTGCCAGTAGTCCCCACGGACAGAACTATGGCTACACCTTC
clone_size: .; v_call: TRBV9; d_call: .; j_call: TRBJ1-2; cdr3_aa: CASSGGTPLARGYTF; cdr3_nt: TGTGCCAGCAGCGGAGGTACACCCCTCGCGCGTGGCTACACCTTC
clone_size: .; v_call: TRBV9; d_call: .; j_call: TRBJ2-1; cdr3_aa: CASSVGPTRMSPNEQFF; cdr3_nt: TGTGCCAGCAGCGTAGGCCCCACTAGGATGAGCCCCAATGAGCAGTTCTTC
clone_size: once; v_call: TRBV29-1; d_call: .; j_call: TRBJ2-2; cdr3_aa: CSVPRTGSTGELFF; cdr3_nt: TGCAGCGTTCCCAGGACGGGGAGCACCGGGGAGCTGTTTTTT
clone_size: .; v_call: TRBV19; d_call: TRBD1; j_call: TRBJ1-2; cdr3_aa: CASSPTGARGYGYTF; cdr3_nt: TGTGCCAGTAGTCCCACAGGGGCCCGTGGCTATGGCTACACCTTC
clone_size: .; v_call: TRBV7-2; d_call: TRBD1; j_call: TRBJ2-7; cdr3_aa: CASSRSGTDNYEQYF; cdr3_nt: TGTGCCAGCAGCCGCTCCGGGACAGATAACTACGAGCAGTACTTC
clone_size: .; v_call: TRBV3-1/TRBV3-2; d_call: TRBD2; j_call: TRBJ2-1; cdr3_aa: CASSQVPSGRNNEQFF; cdr3_nt: TGTGCCAGCAGCCAAGTCCCCAGCGGGAGAAACAATGAGCAGTTCTTC
clone_size: .; v_call: TRBV19; d_call: TRBD2; j_call: TRBJ2-1; cdr3_aa: CASSTDLAGGDEQFF; cdr3_nt: TGTGCCAGTAGTACGGATCTAGCGGGAGGTGATGAGCAGTTCTTC
clone_size: .; v_call: TRBV6-4; d_call: TRBD1; j_call: TRBJ1-2; cdr3_aa: CASSTRDRDYGYTF; cdr3_nt: TGTGCCAGCAGTACGCGGGACAGGGACTATGGCTACACCTTC
clone_size: once; v_call: TRBV7-2; d_call: TRBD2; j_call: TRBJ2-3; cdr3_aa: CASSSGTSGSRQYF; cdr3_nt: TGTGCCAGCAGCTCAGGGACTAGCGGGAGCAGACAGTATTTT
clone_size: .; v_call: TRBV5-4; d_call: TRBD2; j_call: TRBJ2-3; cdr3_aa: CASSGLRGDTDTQYF; cdr3_nt: TGTGCCAGCAGCGGGCTGCGGGGGGACACAGATACGCAGTATTTT
clone_size: .; v_call: TRBV3-1/TRBV3-2; d_call: TRBD2; j_call: TRBJ2-1; cdr3_aa: CASSQELAVYNEQFF; cdr3_nt: TGTGCCAGCAGCCAGGAACTAGCGGTATACAATGAGCAGTTCTTC
clone_size: .; v_call: TRBV11-3; d_call: .; j_call: TRBJ1-3; cdr3_aa: CASSLGDTGNTIYF; cdr3_nt: TGTGCCAGCAGCTTGGGGGACACTGGAAACACCATATATTTT
clone_size: once; v_call: TRBV7-2; d_call: TRBD1; j_call: TRBJ2-7; cdr3_aa: CASSERTGSEQYF; cdr3_nt: TGTGCCAGCAGCGAGAGGACAGGATCCGAGCAGTACTTC